The 12 T cell receptor beta chains below come from one sample, sequenced in a study of regulatory T cells in long-lasting Graves disease. As for time point: persistent/refractory GD, antithyroid drugs over 5 years with positive TRAb. The TCR library was made from RNA that had been extracted from PBMCs in TRIzol. Building the TCR beta libraries relied on iRepertoire HTBI primers, and CDR3 regions underwent Arm-PCR. Using its own MiXCR run on the multiplex PCR reads, TCRdb lists one record per CDR3 protein. This table has hundreds of thousands of distinct CDR3 sequences, 20% to 25% appearing once. The sequencing used peripheral blood mononuclear cells (PBMCs), collected when the disease was refractory, from a patient treated with antithyroid drugs. Receptors were obtained from a female donor with Graves disease.

V is TRBV27 and J is TRBJ1-6; 7 positions agree with TRBD1. V lost 3 bases to trimming and J lost 7 bases; unmatched junction nucleotides: 6. The V gene's germline CDR1 is MNHEY and CDR2 SMNVEV (reference sequence). The CDR3 loop spans 15 amino acids. The CDR3 region is CASSLMGTANSPLHF. In DNA, the CDR3 is TGTGCCAGCAGTTTGATGGGGACAGCAAATTCACCCCTCCACTTT.

This clonotype was observed at least ten times. The chain employs TRBV19 and TRBJ1-2; weak D call: TRBD1 (5 bases). Germline-derived CDR1 and CDR2 are LNHDA and SQIVND (reference sequence). V lost 5 bases to trimming and J lost 4 bases, with 14 bases between them. This CDR3 is built from 14 residues. This chain's CDR3 is CASSLGGFGYGYTF. CDR3 in DNA: TGTGCCAGTAGTCTGGGGGGGTTTGGCTATGGCTACACCTTC.

The V gene is TRBV11-2, the J gene TRBJ2-3; TRBD1 matches at 9 bases. This CDR3 is built from 17 residues. V lost 0 bases and J lost 5; bases outside the gene matches: 9. Per germline, CDR1 SGHAT and CDR2 FQNNGV. Here the CDR3 reads CASSLDQGTGREDTQYF. CDR3 nucleotides: TGTGCCAGCAGCTTAGATCAGGGGACAGGGAGAGAAGATACGCAGTATTTT.

The chain links TRBV6-2 or TRBV6-3 to TRBJ1-3; 10 bases fit TRBD1. This CDR3 contains 22 residues. The junction had 22 bases not matched to a gene; V was cut back by 5 bases and J by 0 bases. Germline V gene data show CDR1 as MNHEY and CDR2 as SVGEGT. Here the CDR3 DNA reads TGTGCCAGCAGTCCACCGGCCGGGACAGGGGCGCCCTCTCGAATCTCTGGAAACACCATATATTTT. Its protein product is CASSPPAGTGAPSRISGNTIYF.

In its sample, this clonotype was seen many times. The chain couples TRBV28 to TRBJ2-7; 7 bases align to TRBD1. Germline V gives CDR1 MDHEN, CDR2 SYDVKM. The CDR3 sequence is 15 residues long. Trimming took 5 bases from V and 7 from J; bases not matched to a gene: 14. The CDR3 loop is CASSPSGTEVLEQYF. The DNA for the CDR3 is TGTGCCAGCAGTCCCTCCGGGACAGAGGTCTTAGAGCAGTACTTC. Using reference TRBV28 and TRBJ2-7 for the parts outside the CDR3, the full variable domain is DVKVTQSSRYLVKRTGEKVFLECVQDMDHENMFWYRQDPGLGLRLIYFSYDVKMKEKGDIPEGYSVSREKKERFSLILESASTNQTSMYLCASSPSGTEVLEQYFGPGTRLTVT.

The gene calls are TRBV20-1 and TRBJ2-5; 8 bases map to TRBD2. Looked up from germline, CDR1 is DFQATT and CDR2 is SNEGSKA (reference sequence). Trimming at V came to 6 bases and at J to 0 bases, leaving 3 bases not matched to a gene. The CDR3 is made up of 13 amino acids. The DNA of the CDR3 is TGCAGTGCGGCGGGAGGAAACCAAGAGACCCAGTACTTC. This codes for CSAAGGNQETQYF.

This clonotype was seen at least ten times. The genes are TRBV20-1 and TRBJ2-7, with D tentatively TRBD1 (5 bases). This CDR3 is built from 14 residues. Germline lookup yields CDR1 DFQATT and CDR2 SNEGSKA (reference sequence). V lost 6 bases, J lost 2 bases, and 17 bases lay in between. CDR3 bases: TGCAGTGCAGAGAAGGGGTTGTGGGCCTACGAGCAGTACTTC. This translates into CSAEKGLWAYEQYF.

The chain couples TRBV5-1 to TRBJ2-6; D remains ambiguous. Germline assignment: CDR1 SGHRS and CDR2 YFSETQ. V was shortened by 0 bases and J by 0 bases, with 13 bases between the two germline ends. The length of the CDR3 is 18 residues. CDR3 nucleotide sequence: TGCGCCAGCAGCTTGGAACAGCAAGCCCCCTCTGGGGCCAACGTCCTGACTTTC. Its protein is CASSLEQQAPSGANVLTF.

This clonotype was counted between two and nine times. The chain has TRBV12-3 or TRBV12-4 and TRBJ1-6, with D uncertain. The CDR3 contains 13 residues. V was clipped by 3 bases and J by 5 bases, with 5 bases between them. The CDR3 reads CASSFSDNSPLHF. The DNA of the CDR3 is TGTGCCAGCAGTTTTAGCGATAATTCACCCCTCCACTTT.

The CDR3 nucleotides are TGTGCCAGCAGCCAAGGACTAGAAACCTACGAGCAGTACTTC. It translates to CASSQGLETYEQYF. The V and J genes are TRBV3-1 and TRBJ2-7; perhaps TRBD2 as D (6 bases). This CDR3 is built from 14 residues. V shed 1 base and J shed 2 bases, with 9 bases lying between them. Germline V gene data show CDR1 as LGHDT and CDR2 as YNNKEL (reference sequence).

This chain joins TRBV7-9 and TRBJ2-5, with 11 nucleotides matching TRBD2. CDR3 length: 18 amino acids. Germline CDR1 is SEHNR and CDR2 is FQNEAQ (reference sequence). J lost 1 base, V lost 5 bases, and 12 bases had no gene match. CDR3 sequence: CASSHELAGGPAQETQYF. The CDR3 DNA reads TGTGCCAGCAGCCACGAGCTAGCGGGGGGACCCGCCCAAGAGACCCAGTACTTC.

At least ten counts were recorded for this clonotype. The V gene is TRBV6-1, the J gene TRBJ2-2, with 8 bases identical to TRBD1. V lost 6 bases to trimming and J lost 6 bases; unmatched junction nucleotides: 12. Germline CDR1 MNHNS, CDR2 SASEGT. This CDR3 region has 16 residues. The CDR3 sequence: CASRAIGTGGAGELFF. In DNA form, the CDR3 reads TGTGCCAGCAGGGCCATAGGGACAGGCGGCGCCGGGGAGCTGTTTTTT.